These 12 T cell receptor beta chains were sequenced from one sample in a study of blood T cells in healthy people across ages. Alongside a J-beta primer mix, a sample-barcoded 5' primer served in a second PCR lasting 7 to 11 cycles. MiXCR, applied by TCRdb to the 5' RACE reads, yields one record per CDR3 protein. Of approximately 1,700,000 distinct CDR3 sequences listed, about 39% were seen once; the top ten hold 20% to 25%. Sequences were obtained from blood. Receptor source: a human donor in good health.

Written as DNA, the CDR3 is TGTGCCACCGGCCAGGGACAGGGGGCTCCTCTGGGCTATGGCTACACCTTC. Protein: CATGQGQGAPLGYGYTF. This chain links TRBV15 with TRBJ1-2, with 12 positions matching TRBD1. V gave up 8 bases and J gave up 4 bases; unmatched junction bases: 14. The CDR3 runs 17 residues. Germline lookup yields CDR1 LNHNV and CDR2 YYDKDF (reference sequence).

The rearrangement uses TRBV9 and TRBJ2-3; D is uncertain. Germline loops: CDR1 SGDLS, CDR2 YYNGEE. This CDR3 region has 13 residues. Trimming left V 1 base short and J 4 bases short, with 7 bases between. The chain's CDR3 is CASSVHRSDTQYF. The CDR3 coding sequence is TGTGCCAGCAGCGTACACAGATCAGATACGCAGTATTTT.

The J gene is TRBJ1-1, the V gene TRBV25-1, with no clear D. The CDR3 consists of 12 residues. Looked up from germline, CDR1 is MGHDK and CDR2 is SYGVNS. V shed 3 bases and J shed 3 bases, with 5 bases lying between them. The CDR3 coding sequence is TGTGCCAGCAGTGAGGGGTACACTGAAGCTTTCTTT. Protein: CASSEGYTEAFF.

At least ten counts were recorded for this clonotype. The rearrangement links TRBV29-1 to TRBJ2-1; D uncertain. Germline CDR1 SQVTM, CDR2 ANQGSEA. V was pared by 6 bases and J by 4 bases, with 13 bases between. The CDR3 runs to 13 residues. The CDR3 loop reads CSVAVDTYNEQFF. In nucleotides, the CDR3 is TGCAGCGTCGCGGTAGACACTTACAATGAGCAGTTCTTC.

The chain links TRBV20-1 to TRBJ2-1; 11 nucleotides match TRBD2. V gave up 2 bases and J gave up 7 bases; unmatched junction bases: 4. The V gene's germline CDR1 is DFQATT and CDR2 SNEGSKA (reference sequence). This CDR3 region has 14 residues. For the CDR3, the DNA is TGCAGTGCTAGAACGACTAGCGGGGCTAATGAGCAGTTCTTC. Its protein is CSARTTSGANEQFF.

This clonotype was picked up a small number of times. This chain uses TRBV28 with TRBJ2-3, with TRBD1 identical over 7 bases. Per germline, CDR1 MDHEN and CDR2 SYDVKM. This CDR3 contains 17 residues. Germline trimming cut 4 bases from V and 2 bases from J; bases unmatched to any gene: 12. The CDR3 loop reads CASSSLSGTDVTDTQYF. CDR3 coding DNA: TGTGCCAGCAGTTCCCTCTCCGGGACAGACGTCACAGATACGCAGTATTTT.

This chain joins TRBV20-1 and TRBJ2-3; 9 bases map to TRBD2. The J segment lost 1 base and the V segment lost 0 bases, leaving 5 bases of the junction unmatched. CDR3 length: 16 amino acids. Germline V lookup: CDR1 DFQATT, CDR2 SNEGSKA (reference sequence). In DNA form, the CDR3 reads TGCAGTGCTAGAGATGAAAAGCGGGGGGGCACAGATACGCAGTATTTT. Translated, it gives CSARDEKRGGTDTQYF.

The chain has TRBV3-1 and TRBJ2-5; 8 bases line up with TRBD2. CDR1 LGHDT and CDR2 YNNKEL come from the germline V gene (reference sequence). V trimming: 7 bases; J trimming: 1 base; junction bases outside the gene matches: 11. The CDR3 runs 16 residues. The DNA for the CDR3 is TGTGCCAGCAACCACAAAATAGCGGGGCTCCAAGAGACCCAGTACTTC. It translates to CASNHKIAGLQETQYF.

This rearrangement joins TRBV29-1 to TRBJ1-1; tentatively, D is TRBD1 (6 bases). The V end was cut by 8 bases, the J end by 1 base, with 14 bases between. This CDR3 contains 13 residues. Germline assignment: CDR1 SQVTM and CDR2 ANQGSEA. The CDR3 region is CSLTGFGNTEAFF. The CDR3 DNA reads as TGCAGCTTAACAGGGTTTGGGAACACTGAAGCTTTCTTT.

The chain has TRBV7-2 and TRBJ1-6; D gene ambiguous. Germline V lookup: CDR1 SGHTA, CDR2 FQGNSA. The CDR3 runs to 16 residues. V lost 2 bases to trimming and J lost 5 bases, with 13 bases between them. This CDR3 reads CASSLRRLGNNSPLHF. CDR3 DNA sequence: TGTGCCAGCAGCTTACGGCGGCTCGGAAATAATTCACCCCTCCACTTT. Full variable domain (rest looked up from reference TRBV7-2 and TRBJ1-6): GAGVSQSPSNKVTEKGKDVELRCDPISGHTALYWYRQSLGQGLEFLIYFQGNSAPDKSGLPSDRFSAERTGGSVSTLTIQRTQQEDSAVYLCASSLRRLGNNSPLHFGNGTRLTVT.

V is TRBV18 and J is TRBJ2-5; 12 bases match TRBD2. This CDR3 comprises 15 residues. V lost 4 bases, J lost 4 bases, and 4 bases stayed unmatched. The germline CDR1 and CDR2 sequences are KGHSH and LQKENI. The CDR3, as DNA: TGTGCCAGCTCACACAGACTAGCGGGAGTAGAGACCCAGTACTTC. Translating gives CASSHRLAGVETQYF.

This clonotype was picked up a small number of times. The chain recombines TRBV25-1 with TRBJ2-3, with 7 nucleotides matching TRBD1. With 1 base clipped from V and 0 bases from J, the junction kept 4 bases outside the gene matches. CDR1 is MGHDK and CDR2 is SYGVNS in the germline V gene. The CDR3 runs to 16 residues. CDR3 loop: CASSEWRQGSTDTQYF. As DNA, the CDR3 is TGTGCCAGCAGTGAATGGAGACAGGGTAGCACAGATACGCAGTATTTT.